The 3 T cell receptor beta chains below were found in one sample sequenced in a study of OX40 agonist ivuxolimab in advanced cancers. Receptors were amplified or captured by the immunoSEQ multiplex PCR assay. This is the immuneACCESS table as TCRdb keeps it, with only in-frame sequences that have V and J called. A part of the clones is gone; compared with another copy, unresolved V genes explain less than half, and the rest is unexplained. The sample table shows roughly 53,000 clones, and over 80% are seen once. Roughly 12% of the sample is in the top ten clones. The sample in question was CD4+ or CD8+ T cells sorted from blood, obtained in a trial of the OX40 agonist ivuxolimab. Source of these receptors: an adult with an advanced solid tumor such as melanoma, head and neck, liver or kidney cancer.

This clone was observed a handful of times. This sequence joins TRBV6-6 and TRBJ2-7, with 8 positions matching TRBD2. V trimming: 5 bases; J trimming: 3 bases; junction bases outside the gene matches: 6. CDR1 is MNHNY and CDR2 is SVGAGI in the germline V gene (reference sequence). The CDR3 is 14 residues long. The CDR3 region is CASSPSGTSYEQYF. DNA of the CDR3: TGTGCCAGCAGTCCCTCCGGGACTAGCTACGAGCAGTACTTC.

This clone was found once. V gene TRBV15 combines with J gene TRBJ1-5, with a weak D call TRBD1 (5 bases). V was trimmed by 5 bases and J by 7 bases, leaving 18 bases between them. Germline CDR1 LNHNV, CDR2 YYDKDF (reference sequence). CDR3 length equals 15 residues. This CDR3 reads CATSGTAPGRQPQHF. The CDR3 bases are TGTGCCACCAGCGGGACTGCCCCAGGGCGGCAGCCCCAGCATTTT.

The rearrangement joins TRBV5-4 to TRBJ2-3; D gene uncertain. The germline V gene has CDR1 SGHNT and CDR2 YYREEE (reference sequence). Trimming shortened V by 0 bases and J by 2 bases, and 7 bases separated the two germline ends. CDR3 length: 14 residues. Written as DNA, the CDR3 is TGTGCCAGCAGCTTGGCCTTAGTCACAGATACGCAGTATTTT. Amino acid sequence: CASSLALVTDTQYF.